This T cell receptor beta chain was recovered during a study of shared clonotypes between healthy human individuals. TCRdb keeps only in-frame clones here, not all; method: immunoSEQ multiplex PCR. The data show roughly 700,000 clones, 90% seen once. This clone was recorded once. This clonotype was sampled from a man between 18 and 29 years old in good health. Some clones in this sample may be carry-over from other donors' samples. Input material: memory CD8+ T cells from PBMCs. The subset is: CD45RO+ cells pooled with CCR7-negative TemRA cells.

The CDR3 loop is CASSYTDSEETQYF. The CDR3 nucleotides read TGTGCCAGCAGCTATACGGACAGTGAAGAGACCCAGTACTTC. The chain recombines TRBV7-8 with TRBJ2-5; D is possibly TRBD1 (6 bases). CDR3 size: 14 residues. V was cut by 4 bases and J by 3 bases, with 12 bases left in between. Germline assignment: CDR1 SGHVS and CDR2 FQNEAQ.